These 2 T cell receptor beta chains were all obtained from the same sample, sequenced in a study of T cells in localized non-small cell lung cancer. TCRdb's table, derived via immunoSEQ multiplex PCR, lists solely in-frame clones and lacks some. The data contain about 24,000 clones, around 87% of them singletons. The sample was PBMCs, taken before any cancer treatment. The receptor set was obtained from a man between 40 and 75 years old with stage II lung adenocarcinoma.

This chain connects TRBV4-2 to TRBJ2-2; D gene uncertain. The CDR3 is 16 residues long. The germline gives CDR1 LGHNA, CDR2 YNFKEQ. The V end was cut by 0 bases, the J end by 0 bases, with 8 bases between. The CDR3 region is CASSQDGNTNTGELFF. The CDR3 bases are TGTGCCAGCAGCCAAGATGGGAATACGAACACCGGGGAGCTGTTTTTT.

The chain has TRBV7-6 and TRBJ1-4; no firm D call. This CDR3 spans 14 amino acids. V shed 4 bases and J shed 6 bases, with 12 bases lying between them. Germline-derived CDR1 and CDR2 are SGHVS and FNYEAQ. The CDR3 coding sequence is TGTGCCAGCAGCTCCGAAGCGGGAGATGAAAAACTGTTTTTT. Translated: CASSSEAGDEKLFF.